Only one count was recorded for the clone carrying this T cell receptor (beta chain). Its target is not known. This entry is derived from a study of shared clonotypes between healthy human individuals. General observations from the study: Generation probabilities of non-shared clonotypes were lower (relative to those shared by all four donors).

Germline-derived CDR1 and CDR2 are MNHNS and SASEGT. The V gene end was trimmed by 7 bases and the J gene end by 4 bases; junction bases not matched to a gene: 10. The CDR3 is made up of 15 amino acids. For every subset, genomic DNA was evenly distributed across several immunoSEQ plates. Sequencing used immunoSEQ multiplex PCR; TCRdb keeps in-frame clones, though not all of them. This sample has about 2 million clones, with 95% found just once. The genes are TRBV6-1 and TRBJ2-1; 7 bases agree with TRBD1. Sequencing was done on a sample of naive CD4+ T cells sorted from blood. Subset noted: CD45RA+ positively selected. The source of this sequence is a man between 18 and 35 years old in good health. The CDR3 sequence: CASTLDRVRYNEQFF. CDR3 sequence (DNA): TGTGCCAGCACCCTCGACAGGGTAAGGTACAATGAGCAGTTCTTC.